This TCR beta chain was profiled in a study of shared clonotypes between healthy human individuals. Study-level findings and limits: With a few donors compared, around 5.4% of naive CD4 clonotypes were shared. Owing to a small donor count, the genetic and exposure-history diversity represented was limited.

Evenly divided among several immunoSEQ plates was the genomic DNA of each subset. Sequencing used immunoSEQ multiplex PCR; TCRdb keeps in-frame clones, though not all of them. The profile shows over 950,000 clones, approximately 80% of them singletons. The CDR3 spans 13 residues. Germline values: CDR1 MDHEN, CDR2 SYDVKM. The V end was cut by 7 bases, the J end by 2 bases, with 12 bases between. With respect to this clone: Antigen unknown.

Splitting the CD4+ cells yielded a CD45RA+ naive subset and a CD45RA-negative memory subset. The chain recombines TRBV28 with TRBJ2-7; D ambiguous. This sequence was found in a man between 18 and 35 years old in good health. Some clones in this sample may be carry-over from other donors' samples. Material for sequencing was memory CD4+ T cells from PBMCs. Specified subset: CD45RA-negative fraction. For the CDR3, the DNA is TGTGCCAGCACCCATGGGCGGACCTACGAGCAGTACTTC. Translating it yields CASTHGRTYEQYF.